This TCR beta chain originates from a study of tumor-infiltrating lymphocytes in primary liver carcinoma. Turning to the study itself: Productive TCRbeta read yields ran from roughly 3.65 to 7.13 million per sample and were similar between tissues. Study-wide points: Whereas tumor region pairs overlapped more, tumor-adjacent and tumor-blood pairs overlapped less. Blood fell significantly below tumors in its top-250-clone fraction (p = 0.039).

The junction had 10 bases not matched to a gene; V was cut back by 2 bases and J by 0 bases. The germline gives CDR1 MNHNY, CDR2 SVGAGI (reference sequence). The CDR3 contains 17 residues. The sample holds many counts of this clonotype. Its target is unknown. The study extracted blood RNA from unsorted whole blood and also extracted germline DNA. Before the operation took place, around 4 milliliters of peripheral blood were collected. Starting material of around 490 ng total RNA yielded TCR beta cDNA via a constant-region primer. Researchers made the TCR beta libraries by running three nested multiplex PCR rounds with slightly modified ARM-PCR. TRBV1-TRBV30 forward primers and a C-beta reverse primer were used in the first two PCR rounds, which each ran for 9 to 10 cycles. MiXCR was run by TCRdb on the multiplex PCR reads, yielding one entry per CDR3 protein. The repertoire holds 250,000 to 400,000 distinct CDR3 sequences, about 62% seen once, with roughly 8.9% in the top ten.

The rearrangement joins TRBV6-6 to TRBJ2-7; 7 nucleotides agree with TRBD2. What was sequenced was peripheral blood. This receptor was obtained from a middle-aged man with primary liver carcinoma and hepatitis B virus infection. The CDR3 DNA reads TGTGCCAGCAGTTACATATGGGGGAGGGGAACCTCCTACGAGCAGTACTTC. Protein sequence: CASSYIWGRGTSYEQYF.